This T cell receptor beta chain was identified during a study of shared clonotypes between healthy human individuals. The study, taken as a whole, reports: Tissues were not sampled, only blood, and their repertoires likely differ. A generally larger estimated richness was seen in naive subsets than in memory subsets.

Profiling relied on immunoSEQ multiplex PCR, and the TCRdb table lists in-frame clones only, not all of them. The repertoire holds over a million clones, with more than 95% as singletons. Concerning this clone itself: Its antigen remains unknown.

This CDR3 is built from 19 residues. The ends lost 9 bases at V and 4 bases at J; junction bases unmatched: 25. CDR1 is LGHNT, CDR2 FRNRAP, per germline. Researchers partitioned CD4+ cells into CD45RA+ naive and CD45RA-negative memory subsets. Sequenced input: naive CD4+ T cells sorted from blood. As to subset: CD45RA+ positively selected. The chain joins TRBV12-5 to TRBJ2-5; 8 bases fit TRBD2. The TCR originated in a man younger than 45 in good health. The CDR3 loop reads CASFPCSLQRLATRETQYF. In nucleotides, the CDR3 is TGTGCTAGCTTTCCCTGTTCTCTTCAAAGACTAGCGACCCGAGAGACCCAGTACTTC. The complete variable domain, with remaining parts taken from reference TRBV12-5 and TRBJ2-5, reads DARVTQTPRHKVTEMGQEVTMRCQPILGHNTVFWYRQTMMQGLELLAYFRNRAPLDDSGMPKDRFSAEMPDATLATLKIQPSEPRDSAVYFCASFPCSLQRLATRETQYFGPGTRLLVL.